The 24 T cell receptor beta chains below were found in one sample sequenced in a study of T-cell reconstitution after alpha-beta-depleted transplantation in children. A library of TCRbeta sequences, prepared with unique molecular identifiers, was generated. TCRdb called the PCR reads again in MiXCR, with one record for every CDR3 protein. The sample lists 350,000 to 500,000 distinct CDR3 sequences, roughly 43% occurring once. Here the sequenced sample was PBMCs, taken before TCRalphabeta/CD19-depleted stem cell transplant. The receptors stem from a girl aged 2 to 10 with aplastic anemia, due to receive a stem cell transplant.

This clonotype was observed a handful of times. The chain is built from TRBV5-6 and TRBJ2-7, with D uncertain. This CDR3 is 13 amino acids long. Germline CDR1 and CDR2: SGHDT and YYEEEE. V lost 0 bases to trimming and J lost 2 bases, with 6 bases between them. CDR3 in DNA: TGTGCCAGCAGCTTGGCCAACGCCTACGAGCAGTACTTC. It codes for CASSLANAYEQYF.

This chain uses TRBV20-1 with TRBJ2-7; a weak D match, TRBD2 (6 bases). In germline, CDR1 is DFQATT, CDR2 SNEGSKA (reference sequence). The CDR3 sequence is 14 residues long. V lost 3 bases and J 2 bases, leaving 14 bases between the germline ends. The CDR3: CSASIGTPPYEQYF. DNA of the CDR3: TGCAGTGCTAGCATCGGGACTCCTCCCTACGAGCAGTACTTC.

In this sample, this clonotype turned up a few times. The chain joins TRBV30 to TRBJ1-1; possible D gene TRBD1, 6 bases. Deletions cut 2 bases from V and 4 bases from J, with 26 bases between. Per the germline V gene, CDR1 is GTSNPN and CDR2 is SVGIG (reference sequence). The CDR3 runs 18 residues. CDR3 sequence (DNA): TGTGCCTGGAGTCCTTTCACAGGGAATTTCGAGGAGGGCACTGAAGCTTTCTTT. It specifies CAWSPFTGNFEEGTEAFF.

Concerning this clonotype: A much larger clone differs by one base, so this may be a read error. The V and J genes are TRBV4-1 and TRBJ2-1, with TRBD2 matching 11 bases. The germline V gene encodes CDR1 MGHRA and CDR2 YSYEKL. The CDR3 extends over 15 amino acids. J gave up 7 bases and V 2 bases, and 4 bases lay outside the gene matches. CDR3 loop: CASSQPTSGINEQFF. CDR3 sequence (DNA): TGCGCCAGCAGCCAACCGACTAGCGGGATTAATGAGCAGTTCTTC.

The chain combines TRBV12-3 or TRBV12-4 with TRBJ2-7, with 8 bases matching TRBD1. The CDR3 totals 14 residues. After removal of 7 bases from V and 3 bases from J, the junction contained 8 bases not matched to a gene. The CDR3 region has the DNA TGTGCCAGCACCACAGGGGGTAAGGGCTACGAGCAGTACTTC. Protein product: CASTTGGKGYEQYF.

The chain links TRBV10-3 to TRBJ2-6; D possibly matches TRBD1 or TRBD2 (5 bases each). The CDR3 totals 18 residues. From germline, CDR1 is ENHRY and CDR2 SYGVKD. V lost 10 bases and J lost 0, with 22 bases in between. CDR3 sequence (DNA): TGTGCCAGCAGCGAGTCTCGGGGCGGGTACTCTGGGGCCAACGTCCTGACTTTC. Its translation: CASSESRGGYSGANVLTF.

This clonotype was counted many times. The DNA for the CDR3 is TGTGCCAGCAGCGTAGCCGAAGCAGAGGGTCACGTGGTGCCTGAAGCTTTCTTT. Amino acid sequence: CASSVAEAEGHVVPEAFF. J is TRBJ1-1 and V is TRBV9; D not resolved. The CDR3 runs 18 residues. Germline V gene lookup returns CDR1 SGDLS and CDR2 YYNGEE. Deletions cut 0 bases from V and 6 bases from J, with 24 bases between.

DNA for the CDR3: TGTGCCATCAGGGGGACAGCGTTCTATGGCTACACCTTC. Translated: CAIRGTAFYGYTF. The chain links TRBV10-3 to TRBJ1-2; 7 bases map to TRBD1. V shed 6 bases and J 4 bases; nucleotides not matched to a gene: 5. Germline CDR1 is ENHRY and CDR2 is SYGVKD. This CDR3 spans 13 amino acids.

This clonotype occurred many times. The J gene is TRBJ1-1, the V gene TRBV20-1, with D unclear. Between the trimmed V and J ends, which lost 5 bases and 2 bases, there was a span of 9 bases. CDR3 length equals 12 residues. Germline CDR1 and CDR2: DFQATT and SNEGSKA (reference sequence). This CDR3 is CSAGRLNTEAFF. The CDR3 nucleotides are TGCAGTGCTGGACGCTTAAACACTGAAGCTTTCTTT.

The chain recombines TRBV4-1 with TRBJ2-1; 13 nucleotides agree with TRBD2. The CDR3 loop spans 16 amino acids. Germline-derived CDR1 and CDR2 are MGHRA and YSYEKL. Trimming removed 1 base from V and 15 bases from J; junction bases left unmatched: 12. The CDR3 spells CASSQAGTSGTLRLFF. The CDR3 DNA reads as TGCGCCAGCAGCCAAGCTGGGACTAGCGGGACCCTGCGCCTGTTCTTC.

The sample holds many counts of this clonotype. V is TRBV28 and J is TRBJ1-5; a possible D gene is TRBD1 (6 bases). With 3 bases removed from V and 2 bases from J, the gap between germline ends came to 11 bases. In germline, CDR1 is MDHEN, CDR2 SYDVKM. The CDR3 has 15 amino acids. The CDR3 is CASSFGGGRNQPQHF. CDR3 nucleotides: TGTGCCAGCAGTTTTGGGGGCGGACGCAATCAGCCCCAGCATTTT.

The chain carries TRBV4-1 and TRBJ2-3; 8 bases match TRBD1. Germline V gives CDR1 MGHRA, CDR2 YSYEKL. Germline trimming cut 4 bases from V and 4 bases from J; bases unmatched to any gene: 16. The CDR3 totals 18 residues. The CDR3 here is CASSRTGRQGARADTQYF. The CDR3 DNA is TGCGCCAGCAGCCGTACGGGCCGGCAGGGGGCGCGGGCAGATACGCAGTATTTT.

The rearrangement links TRBV29-1 to TRBJ2-2, with TRBD1 matching 11 bases. This CDR3 has 15 residues. CDR1 is SQVTM, CDR2 ANQGSEA, per germline. Trimming took 1 base from V and 7 from J; bases not matched to a gene: 5. CDR3 sequence reads: CSVEGTGGWGGELFF. CDR3 DNA: TGCAGCGTTGAAGGGACAGGGGGCTGGGGCGGGGAGCTGTTTTTT.

The rearrangement joins TRBV7-3 to TRBJ2-5; weak D call: TRBD1 (6 bases). The CDR3 totals 16 residues. Looked up from germline, CDR1 is SGHTA and CDR2 is FQGTGA. V was clipped by 5 bases and J by 5 bases, with 21 bases between them. Written as DNA, the CDR3 is TGTGCCAGCAGCCCAGGGGTAGCCCCCGTTAAGGAGACCCAGTACTTC. It translates to CASSPGVAPVKETQYF.

V usage is TRBV6-1 and J usage is TRBJ2-1; tentatively, D is TRBD2 (5 bases). In germline, CDR1 is MNHNS, CDR2 SASEGT. V dropped 2 bases and J dropped 7 bases, with 24 bases sitting between them. The CDR3 covers 18 residues. In DNA form, the CDR3 reads TGTGCCAGCAGTGAATTCCCGCTAGCCCACACCCTCAGGAATGAGCAGTTCTTC. Translated: CASSEFPLAHTLRNEQFF.

The chain couples TRBV20-1 to TRBJ2-6; no clear D gene. CDR1 and CDR2 from the germline V gene are DFQATT and SNEGSKA (reference sequence). There are 12 residues in the CDR3. Trimming cost V 4 bases and J 0 bases, with 1 base left between them. The DNA for the CDR3 is TGCAGTGCTACCTCTGGGGCCAACGTCCTGACTTTC. Translating gives CSATSGANVLTF.

This clonotype was seen repeatedly, ten times or more. This chain uses TRBV20-1 with TRBJ2-1, with D possibly being TRBD2 (6 bases). Per the germline V gene, CDR1 is DFQATT and CDR2 is SNEGSKA (reference sequence). There are 12 residues in the CDR3. V shed 6 bases and J shed 3 bases, with 9 bases lying between them. The CDR3 DNA reads TGCAGTGCCATGGGGGGCTACAATGAGCAGTTCTTC. This encodes CSAMGGYNEQFF.

The rearrangement links TRBV29-1 to TRBJ2-7, with 8 bases fitting TRBD1. Looked up from germline, CDR1 is SQVTM and CDR2 is ANQGSEA. The CDR3 consists of 17 residues. V shed 0 bases and J 2 bases; nucleotides not matched to a gene: 12. This CDR3 is CSVEETGGQGSPYEQYF. In DNA, the CDR3 is TGCAGCGTTGAAGAAACGGGTGGACAGGGAAGCCCCTACGAGCAGTACTTC.

The chain combines TRBV7-2 with TRBJ2-1; 13 bases are shared with TRBD2. The V segment lost 8 bases and the J segment 9 bases; nucleotides outside the gene matches: 10. Germline values: CDR1 SGHTA, CDR2 FQGNSA. This CDR3 is 15 amino acids long. CDR3 in amino acids: CASGKLAGGRGEQFF. DNA for the CDR3: TGTGCCAGCGGGAAACTAGCGGGAGGGCGGGGTGAGCAGTTCTTC.

The J gene is TRBJ2-1, the V gene TRBV9; 13 nucleotides agree with TRBD2. CDR3 length: 17 amino acids. V lost 4 bases and J lost 8; bases outside the gene matches: 12. Germline V CDR1 and CDR2: SGDLS, YYNGEE. The CDR3 DNA sequence: TGTGCCAGCAGCTCTCCATGGACTAGCGGGAGTAGAGATGAGCAGTTCTTC. Translation gives CASSSPWTSGSRDEQFF.

The chain has TRBV5-5 and TRBJ1-2; D is unclear. Trimming stripped 4 bases from V and 2 bases from J, with 21 bases between. CDR1 and CDR2 from the germline V gene are SGHKS and YYEKEE (reference sequence). The CDR3 totals 17 residues. CDR3 nucleotide sequence: TGTGCCAGCAGCCCCGAGGTCAGCCACCCTGGGAACTATGGCTACACCTTC. The encoded protein is CASSPEVSHPGNYGYTF.

This clonotype was counted many times. V gene TRBV20-1 combines with J gene TRBJ2-3; D gene ambiguous. Germline assignment: CDR1 DFQATT and CDR2 SNEGSKA (reference sequence). Trimming removed 6 bases at V and 5 bases at J, with 12 bases between. The CDR3 has 12 residues. The CDR3 DNA follows: TGCAGTGCGGGCCCTAGAGTAGATACGCAGTATTTT. Its translation is CSAGPRVDTQYF.

The chain carries TRBV3-1 and TRBJ2-3, with TRBD2 matching 7 bases. Germline V gives CDR1 LGHDT, CDR2 YNNKEL (reference sequence). The J segment lost 6 bases and the V segment lost 1 base, leaving 7 bases of the junction unmatched. This CDR3 comprises 15 residues. The CDR3 DNA reads TGTGCCAGCAGCCAAGGCGCTAGCGGCCCGGATACGCAGTATTTT. Protein: CASSQGASGPDTQYF.

The sample holds many counts of this clonotype. This chain links TRBV19 with TRBJ1-5; 9 nucleotides agree with TRBD1. Germline assignment: CDR1 LNHDA and CDR2 SQIVND (reference sequence). The CDR3 is 14 amino acids. The V segment lost 6 bases and the J segment 3 bases; nucleotides outside the gene matches: 3. CDR3 region: CASRDRGPNQPQHF. CDR3 nucleotide sequence: TGTGCCAGTAGGGACAGGGGCCCCAATCAGCCCCAGCATTTT.